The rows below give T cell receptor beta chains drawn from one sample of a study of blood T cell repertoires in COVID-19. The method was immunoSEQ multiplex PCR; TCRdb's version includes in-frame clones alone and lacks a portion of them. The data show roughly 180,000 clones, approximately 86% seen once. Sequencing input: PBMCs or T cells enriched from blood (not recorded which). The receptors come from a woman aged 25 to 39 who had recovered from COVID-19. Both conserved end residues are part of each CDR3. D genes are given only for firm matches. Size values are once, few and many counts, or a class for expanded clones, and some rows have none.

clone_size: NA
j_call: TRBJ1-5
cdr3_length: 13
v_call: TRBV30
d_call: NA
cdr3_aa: CAWSARGNQPQHF
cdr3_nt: TGTGCCTGGAGCGCCCGCGGCAATCAGCCCCAGCATTTT

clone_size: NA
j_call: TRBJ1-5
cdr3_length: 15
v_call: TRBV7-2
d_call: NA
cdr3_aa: CASSLSPQNNQPQHF
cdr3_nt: TGTGCCAGCAGCTTATCTCCACAGAACAATCAGCCCCAGCATTTT

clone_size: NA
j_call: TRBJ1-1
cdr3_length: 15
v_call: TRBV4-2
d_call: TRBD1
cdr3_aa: CASSQALTGSTEAFF
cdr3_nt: TGTGCCAGCAGCCAAGCGTTGACAGGGAGCACTGAAGCTTTCTTT

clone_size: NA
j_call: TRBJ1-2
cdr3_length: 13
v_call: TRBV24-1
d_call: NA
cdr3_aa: CATILNKPYGYTF
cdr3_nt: TGTGCCACCATTCTTAACAAACCCTATGGCTACACCTTC

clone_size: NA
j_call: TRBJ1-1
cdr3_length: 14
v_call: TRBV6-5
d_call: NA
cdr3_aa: CATFPLGGKTEAFF
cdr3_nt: TGTGCCACCTTTCCCCTGGGGGGGAAGACTGAAGCTTTCTTT

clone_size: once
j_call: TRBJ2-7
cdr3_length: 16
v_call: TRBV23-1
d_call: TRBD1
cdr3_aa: CASSLSSDRGPYEQYF
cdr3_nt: TGCGCCAGCAGTCTTTCCTCGGACAGGGGCCCCTACGAGCAGTACTTC

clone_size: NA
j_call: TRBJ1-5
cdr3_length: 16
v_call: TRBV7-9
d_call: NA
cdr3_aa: CASSLAAGARTQPQHF
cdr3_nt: TGTGCCAGCAGCTTGGCGGCAGGGGCTCGTACTCAGCCCCAGCATTTT

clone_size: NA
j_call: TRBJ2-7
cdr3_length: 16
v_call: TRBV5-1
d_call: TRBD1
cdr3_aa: CASSLLSRDSGYEQYF
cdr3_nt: TGCGCCAGCAGCTTATTATCCCGGGACAGCGGCTACGAGCAGTACTTC

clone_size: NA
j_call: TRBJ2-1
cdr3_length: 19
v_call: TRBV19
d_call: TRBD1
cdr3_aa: CASRGGGTGSSLSYNEQFF
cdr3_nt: TGTGCCAGTAGAGGGGGTGGGACAGGCAGTAGTCTCTCCTACAATGAGCAGTTCTTC

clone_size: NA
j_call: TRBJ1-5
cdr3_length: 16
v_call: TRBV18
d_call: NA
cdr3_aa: CASSPIGTGIGQPQHF
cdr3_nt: TGTGCCAGCTCACCAATAGGAACAGGGATCGGGCAGCCCCAGCATTTT

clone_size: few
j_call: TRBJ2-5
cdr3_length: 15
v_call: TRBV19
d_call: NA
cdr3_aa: CASSMEQTPKWTQYF
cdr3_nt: TGTGCCAGTAGTATGGAACAGACCCCAAAGTGGACCCAGTACTTC

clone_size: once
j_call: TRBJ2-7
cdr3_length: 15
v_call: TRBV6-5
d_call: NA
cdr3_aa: CASSYSGVAAGEQYF
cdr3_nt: TGTGCCAGCAGTTACTCAGGGGTTGCGGCGGGGGAGCAGTACTTC

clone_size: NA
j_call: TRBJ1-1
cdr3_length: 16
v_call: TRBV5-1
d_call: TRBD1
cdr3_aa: CASSLEGTGLGTEAFF
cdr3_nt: TGCGCCAGCAGCTTGGAAGGGACAGGGTTGGGCACTGAAGCTTTCTTT

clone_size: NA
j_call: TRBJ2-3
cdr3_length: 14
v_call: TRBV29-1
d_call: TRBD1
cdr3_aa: CSVVRGSSTDTQYF
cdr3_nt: TGCAGCGTCGTCAGGGGGTCTAGCACAGATACGCAGTATTTT

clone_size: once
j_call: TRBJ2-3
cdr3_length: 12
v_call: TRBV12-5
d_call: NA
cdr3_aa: CASGPITDTQYF
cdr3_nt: TGTGCTAGTGGCCCTATCACAGATACGCAGTATTTT

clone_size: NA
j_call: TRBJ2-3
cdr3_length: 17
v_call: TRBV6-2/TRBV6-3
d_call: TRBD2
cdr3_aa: CASSPGLAGALTDTQYF
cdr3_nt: TGTGCCAGCAGTCCCGGACTAGCGGGGGCTCTCACAGATACGCAGTATTTT

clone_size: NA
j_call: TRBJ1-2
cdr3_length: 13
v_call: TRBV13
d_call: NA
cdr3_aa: CASSLQDSYGYTF
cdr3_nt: TGTGCCAGCAGCTTACAGGATAGCTATGGCTACACCTTC